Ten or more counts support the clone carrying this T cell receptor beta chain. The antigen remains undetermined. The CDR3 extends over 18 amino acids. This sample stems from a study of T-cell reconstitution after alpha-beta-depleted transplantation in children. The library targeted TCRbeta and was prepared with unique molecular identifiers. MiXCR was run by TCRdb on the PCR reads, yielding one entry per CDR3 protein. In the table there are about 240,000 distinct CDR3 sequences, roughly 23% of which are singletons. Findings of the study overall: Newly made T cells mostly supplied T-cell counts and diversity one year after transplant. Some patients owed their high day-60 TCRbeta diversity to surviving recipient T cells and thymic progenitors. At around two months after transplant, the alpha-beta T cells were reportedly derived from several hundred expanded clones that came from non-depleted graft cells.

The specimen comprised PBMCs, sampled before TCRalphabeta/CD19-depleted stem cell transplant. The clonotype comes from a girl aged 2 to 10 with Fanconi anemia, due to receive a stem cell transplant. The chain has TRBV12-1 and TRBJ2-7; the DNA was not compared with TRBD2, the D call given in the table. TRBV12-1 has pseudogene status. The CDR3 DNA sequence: TGTGCCAGCAGGAAAACGGGCTTAAAGACTAGTCCTTCCTACGAGCAGTACTTC. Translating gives CASRKTGLKTSPSYEQYF.